A single sample gave rise to the 28 T cell receptor beta chains below, sequenced in a study of CXCR3-negative and CXCR3-positive naive CD8 T cells. Carrying UMI labels, the TRB cDNA libraries were prepared through 5' RACE. TCRdb processed the 5' RACE reads again and assigns one entry to each CDR3 protein, with no DNA. The sample has tens of thousands of distinct CDR3 sequences. The sequenced sample was memory CD8+ T cells from blood. These receptors originate from a human donor in good health. Some clones in this sample may be carry-over from other donors' samples.

V and J are TRBV19 and TRBJ2-7; TCRdb calls TRBD1, which cannot be checked without DNA. Per germline, CDR1 LNHDA and CDR2 SQIVND (reference sequence). The CDR3 is made up of 14 amino acids. CDR3: CASMGRTGEVEQYF.

This sequence joins TRBV20-1 and TRBJ1-1. Germline V gene sequence: CDR1 DFQATT, CDR2 SNEGSKA (reference sequence). This CDR3 has 15 amino acids. The CDR3 is CSARDRGMSNTEAFF.

The J gene is TRBJ2-1, the V gene TRBV15; TCRdb names TRBD1, which stays unverified in the absence of DNA. CDR3 length equals 21 residues. Germline V gene data show CDR1 as LNHNV and CDR2 as YYDKDF (reference sequence). CDR3 sequence reads: CATSRGYWSSGGQKGGNEQFF.

The V and J genes are TRBV5-1 and TRBJ2-2. From germline, CDR1 is SGHRS and CDR2 YFSETQ. The CDR3 extends over 14 amino acids. CDR3 loop: CASSLVTGAGELFF.

V and J are TRBV4-3 and TRBJ1-2. CDR1 LGHNA and CDR2 YSLEER come from the germline V gene. This CDR3 has 14 amino acids. The CDR3 reads CASSQDLGSVGYTF.

The chain has TRBV20-1 and TRBJ2-4; checking the TCRdb D call of TRBD1 is not possible without DNA. Per germline, CDR1 DFQATT and CDR2 SNEGSKA (reference sequence). This CDR3 has 15 amino acids. CDR3 residues: CSARPEGQVENIQYF.

The J gene is TRBJ1-1, the V gene TRBV3-1; absent DNA, TCRdb's TRBD1 call cannot be checked. The CDR3 covers 16 residues. Germline V lookup: CDR1 LGHDT, CDR2 YNNKEL (reference sequence). The CDR3: CASSNQARDLNTEAFF.

The CDR3 sequence is CASSFWTENQPQHF. The chain carries TRBV7-2 and TRBJ1-5; TCRdb designates TRBD1, a call that cannot be tested without DNA. From germline, CDR1 is SGHTA and CDR2 FQGNSA. The CDR3 extends over 14 amino acids. The full variable domain, in which reference TRBV7-2 and TRBJ1-5 provide the parts outside the CDR3, is GAGVSQSPSNKVTEKGKDVELRCDPISGHTALYWYRQSLGQGLEFLIYFQGNSAPDKSGLPSDRFSAERTGGSVSTLTIQRTQQEDSAVYLCASSFWTENQPQHFGDGTRLSIL.

The gene calls are TRBV4-3 and TRBJ2-6; TCRdb gives TRBD2 as the D gene, but with no DNA this cannot be confirmed. Germline CDR1 is LGHNA and CDR2 is YSLEER. The CDR3 covers 16 residues. CDR3 in amino acids: CASSQEGGTGANVLTF.

The chain has TRBV7-6 and TRBJ2-3; TCRdb reports TRBD2, a call that lacks DNA to check it against. The germline V gene encodes CDR1 SGHVS and CDR2 FNYEAQ. This CDR3 is 16 amino acids long. CDR3 protein: CASSYTSGDRTDTQYF.

The chain combines TRBV29-1 with TRBJ1-1. This CDR3 region has 13 residues. From germline, CDR1 is SQVTM and CDR2 ANQGSEA. This CDR3 reads CSVGRQLHTEAFF.

This chain joins TRBV25-1 and TRBJ2-5; the D call of TRBD2 rests on TCRdb alone, since no DNA is present to check it. The CDR3 extends over 14 amino acids. Looked up from germline, CDR1 is MGHDK and CDR2 is SYGVNS. The CDR3 is CASSELGGEETQYF.

The chain has TRBV4-3 and TRBJ1-2; TCRdb calls TRBD1, which cannot be checked without DNA. CDR1 and CDR2 (germline): LGHNA, YSLEER. This CDR3 spans 18 amino acids. CDR3 sequence: CASSQDPGGGGGVDGYTF.

The genes are TRBV19 and TRBJ2-1. From germline, CDR1 is LNHDA and CDR2 SQIVND (reference sequence). The CDR3 sequence is 15 residues long. CDR3 region: CASRVLGSSYNEQFF. The whole variable domain, filled in from reference TRBV19 and TRBJ2-1, reads DGGITQSPKYLFRKEGQNVTLSCEQNLNHDAMYWYRQDPGQGLRLIYYSQIVNDFQKGDIAEGYSVSREKKESFPLTVTSAQKNPTAFYLCASRVLGSSYNEQFFGPGTRLTVL.

V usage is TRBV7-2 and J usage is TRBJ2-7; there is no DNA to check the TCRdb D call of TRBD2. Per the germline V gene, CDR1 is SGHTA and CDR2 is FQGNSA. The CDR3 has 13 amino acids. The CDR3 is CASSGTRPYEQYF.

This chain links TRBV7-9 with TRBJ2-3; TCRdb calls TRBD2, which cannot be checked without DNA. The germline V gene encodes CDR1 SEHNR and CDR2 FQNEAQ (reference sequence). The CDR3 is 16 residues long. The CDR3 loop is CASSLSFGGGRDTQYF.

The chain links TRBV7-8 to TRBJ2-5. The length of the CDR3 is 14 residues. CDR1 is SGHVS, CDR2 FQNEAQ, per germline. CDR3 residues: CASSLPDIQETQYF.

This chain joins TRBV29-1 and TRBJ2-7. Germline V gene lookup returns CDR1 SQVTM and CDR2 ANQGSEA. CDR3 length: 11 amino acids. CDR3 loop: CSVVANYEQYF.

The chain links TRBV2 to TRBJ2-7; there is no DNA to check the TCRdb D call of TRBD1. The CDR3 is 12 residues long. CDR1 is SNHLY, CDR2 FYNNEI, per germline. Here the CDR3 reads CASIYRGYEQYF.

The V and J genes are TRBV2 and TRBJ2-7; no DNA is available, so the TRBD2 call from TCRdb remains unchecked. CDR1 SNHLY and CDR2 FYNNEI come from the germline V gene. This CDR3 comprises 12 residues. CDR3 loop: CASSGLGPEQYF.

V gene TRBV29-1 combines with J gene TRBJ2-5; as DNA is missing, the TRBD2 call by TCRdb cannot be tested. The CDR3 length is 21 residues. CDR1 is SQVTM and CDR2 is ANQGSEA in the germline V gene. CDR3 residues: CSVPKGLEQTGLAGFQETQYF.

The genes are TRBV12-3 or TRBV12-4 and TRBJ2-1; TCRdb designates TRBD2, a call that cannot be tested without DNA. This CDR3 has 15 amino acids. The CDR3: CASSLGTSGGDEQFF.

The chain uses TRBV7-3 and TRBJ2-1. The CDR3 is made up of 14 amino acids. Per the germline V gene, CDR1 is SGHTA and CDR2 is FQGTGA. CDR3 loop: CASSLSSGLNEQFF.

This chain joins TRBV14 and TRBJ2-7; there is no DNA to check the TCRdb D call of TRBD1. Germline V gene data show CDR1 as SGHDN and CDR2 as FVKESK. The CDR3 runs 14 residues. The CDR3 is CASSPTGGSYEQYF.

This sequence joins TRBV9 and TRBJ2-1; there is no DNA to check the TCRdb D call of TRBD1. The CDR3 is 14 amino acids. Per the germline V gene, CDR1 is SGDLS and CDR2 is YYNGEE. The CDR3 here is CASSGGGANNEQFF.

The gene calls are TRBV7-9 and TRBJ2-3. Germline assignment: CDR1 SEHNR and CDR2 FQNEAQ (reference sequence). This CDR3 comprises 15 residues. CDR3 in amino acids: CASSLFGTMRDTQYF.

The gene calls are TRBV4-2 and TRBJ2-5; TCRdb selects TRBD1, and the lack of DNA leaves this call unchecked. The CDR3 spans 18 residues. CDR1 and CDR2 from the germline V gene are LGHNA and YNFKEQ. CDR3 residues: CASSQESGTGPKWGTQYF.

The chain employs TRBV28 and TRBJ2-1; without DNA, the TCRdb call of TRBD2 cannot be checked. The length of the CDR3 is 16 residues. In germline, CDR1 is MDHEN, CDR2 SYDVKM. The CDR3 spells CASSSWGLADYNEQFF.